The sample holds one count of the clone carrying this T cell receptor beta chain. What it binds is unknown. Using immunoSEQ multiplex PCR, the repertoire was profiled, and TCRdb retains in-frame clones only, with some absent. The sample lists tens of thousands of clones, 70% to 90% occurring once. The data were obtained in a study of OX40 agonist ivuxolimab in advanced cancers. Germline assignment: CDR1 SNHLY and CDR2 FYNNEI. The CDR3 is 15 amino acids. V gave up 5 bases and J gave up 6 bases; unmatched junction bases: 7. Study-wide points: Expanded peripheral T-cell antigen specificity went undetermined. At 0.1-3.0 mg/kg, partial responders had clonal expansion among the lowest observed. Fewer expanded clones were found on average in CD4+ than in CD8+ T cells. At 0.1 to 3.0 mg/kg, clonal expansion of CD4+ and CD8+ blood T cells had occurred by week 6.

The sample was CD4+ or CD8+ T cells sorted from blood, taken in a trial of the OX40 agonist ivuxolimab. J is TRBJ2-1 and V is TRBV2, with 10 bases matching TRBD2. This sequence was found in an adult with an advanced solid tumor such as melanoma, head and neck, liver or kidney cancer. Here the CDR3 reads CASSLSGGSSNEQFF. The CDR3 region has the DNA TGTGCCAGCAGTCTTAGCGGGGGGTCATCCAATGAGCAGTTCTTC.